This T cell receptor beta chain was found in a study of CD8 T cells in Susac syndrome. Reverse transcription of roughly 0.5 to 1 ug RNA was performed with random hexamers. An immunoSEQ multiplex PCR amplified TCR beta CDR3 over 54 Vbeta and 13 Jbeta. One entry per CDR3 protein results from TCRdb running MiXCR on the immunoSEQ multiplex PCR reads. This sample carries around 200,000 distinct CDR3 sequences, around 95% of them seen once, and the ten largest clones take 0.1%. Germline lookup yields CDR1 SGHAT and CDR2 FQNNGV. This CDR3 has 13 amino acids. V trimming: 5 bases; J trimming: 3 bases; junction bases outside the gene matches: 2. Notes on the study in general: It was acknowledged by the study that relatively few individuals were included in its TCR sequencing and HLA analysis.

Sequencing of TCR beta was undertaken in CD8+ and CD4+ T cells derived from blood. Controls were healthy donors (matched for age and sex). Worth noting for this clonotype: What it binds is unknown.

The V and J genes are TRBV11-2 and TRBJ2-7, with TRBD1 matching 9 bases. Sequencing was done on a sample of CD4+ T cells from PBMCs. The source is a human donor in good health. CDR3 in amino acids: CASSTDRGYEQYF. CDR3 DNA: TGTGCCAGCAGCACGGACAGGGGCTACGAGCAGTACTTC.